This is a list of T cell receptor beta chains from one sample in a study of shared clonotypes between healthy human individuals. Method: immunoSEQ multiplex PCR; TCRdb's copy keeps in-frame clones and lacks some. The repertoire includes about 580,000 clones, roughly 98% of them detected once, and 0.3% sits in the top ten. Sequencing was carried out using naive CD8+ T cells sorted from blood. The receptors originated from a man younger than 40 in good health. Each CDR3 is given with its conserved first and last residue. D genes are given only for firm matches. Clone size is not always given. Where it is, it says once, few, many or a class for expanded clones.

abundance	v_gene	d_gene	j_gene	CDR3aa	CDR3nt
.	TRBV10-2	TRBD2	TRBJ2-1	CATGTSGYNEQFF	TGCGCCACCGGGACTAGCGGTTACAATGAGCAGTTCTTC
.	TRBV13	TRBD1	TRBJ2-2	CASSATGARTGELFF	TGTGCCAGCAGCGCGACAGGGGCAAGGACCGGGGAGCTGTTTTTT
.	TRBV29-1	TRBD2	TRBJ2-7	CSVESAGAGRDYEQYF	TGCAGCGTTGAAAGTGCGGGGGCCGGGAGGGACTACGAGCAGTACTTC
.	TRBV27	.	TRBJ2-1	CASTGLDNEQFF	TGTGCCAGCACGGGACTTGACAATGAGCAGTTCTTC
.	TRBV28	.	TRBJ1-2	CASAYGPQGSYGYTF	TGTGCCAGCGCATACGGGCCACAGGGATCCTATGGCTACACCTTC
.	TRBV20-1	.	TRBJ2-7	CSARGGDEQYF	TGCAGTGCTAGGGGTGGGGACGAGCAGTACTTC
.	TRBV10-3	TRBD1	TRBJ2-2	CAISEPLTGGNTGELFF	TGTGCCATCAGTGAGCCCCTGACAGGGGGTAACACCGGGGAGCTGTTTTTT
.	TRBV7-8	.	TRBJ2-3	CASSFRGTDTQYF	TGTGCCAGCAGCTTCCGGGGCACAGATACGCAGTATTTT
once	TRBV20-1	.	TRBJ2-5	CSGFSSETQYF	TGCAGTGGCTTTAGTTCGGAGACCCAGTACTTC
.	TRBV4-3	.	TRBJ2-7	CASSQEGDPPYEQYF	TGCGCCAGCAGCCAAGAAGGGGACCCACCCTACGAGCAGTACTTC
.	TRBV10-2	.	TRBJ2-7	CASSDLGPEQYF	TGCGCCAGCAGTGATTTGGGTCCCGAGCAGTACTTC
.	TRBV4-3	.	TRBJ2-7	CASSQDLGWNEQYF	TGCGCCAGCAGCCAAGATCTGGGGTGGAACGAGCAGTACTTC
.	TRBV13	.	TRBJ2-7	CASSSDRTAYEQYF	TGTGCCAGCAGCTCCGACAGGACTGCCTACGAGCAGTACTTC
.	TRBV9	.	TRBJ2-3	CASSGGGDSTDTQYF	TGTGCCAGCAGCGGCGGAGGGGATAGCACAGATACGCAGTATTTT
.	TRBV29-1	.	TRBJ2-3	CSVFGQFLDPSTDTQYF	TGCAGCGTTTTCGGCCAGTTCCTCGACCCTAGCACAGATACGCAGTATTTT
.	TRBV6-5	TRBD1	TRBJ1-3	CASSPQGEYGNTIYF	TGTGCCAGCAGCCCACAGGGGGAGTATGGAAACACCATATATTTT
.	TRBV2	.	TRBJ2-3	CASSPLWRESTDTQYF	TGTGCCAGCAGCCCCTTGTGGAGGGAGAGCACAGATACGCAGTATTTT
.	TRBV6-5	TRBD2	TRBJ2-7	CASSYSRTGGAGQYF	TGTGCCAGCAGTTACTCGAGGACGGGAGGAGCAGGGCAGTACTTC
.	TRBV7-3	.	TRBJ2-1	CASSLEGGSYNEQFF	TGTGCCAGCAGCTTAGAGGGGGGCTCCTACAATGAGCAGTTCTTC
.	TRBV5-1	.	TRBJ2-1	CASSPARGTQYNEQFF	TGCGCCAGCAGCCCCGCCCGTGGGACACAATACAATGAGCAGTTCTTC
once	TRBV7-9	TRBD1	TRBJ2-7	CASSLPRTGFSLYEQYF	TGTGCCAGCAGCTTACCCCGGACAGGTTTCTCCCTCTACGAGCAGTACTTC
.	TRBV6-5	.	TRBJ1-5	CASSYSNGVLPQHF	TGTGCCAGCAGTTACTCGAATGGGGTACTACCCCAGCATTTT
.	TRBV7-9	.	TRBJ2-7	CASIGRLETYEQYF	TGTGCCAGCATCGGCCGACTGGAGACCTACGAGCAGTACTTC
.	TRBV11-3	.	TRBJ2-6	CASSLSGANVLTF	TGTGCCAGCAGCTTATCCGGGGCCAACGTCCTGACTTTC
.	TRBV7-9	TRBD1	TRBJ1-4	CASSATGNRGEKLFF	TGTGCCAGCAGCGCGACCGGGAACAGGGGAGAAAAACTGTTTTTT
.	TRBV29-1	.	TRBJ2-1	CSVVDGRAYNEQFF	TGCAGCGTTGTGGACGGGCGTGCCTACAATGAGCAGTTCTTC
.	TRBV7-9	.	TRBJ2-7	CASSNTRVSYEQYF	TGTGCCAGCAGCAACACTAGGGTCAGCTACGAGCAGTACTTC
.	TRBV2	TRBD2	TRBJ2-1	CASSEALATSGDNEQFF	TGTGCCAGCAGTGAAGCGCTTGCGACTAGCGGGGACAATGAGCAGTTCTTC
.	TRBV4-1	.	TRBJ2-2	CASSQDLERPGELFF	TGCGCCAGCAGCCAAGACTTGGAAAGGCCCGGGGAGCTGTTTTTT
.	TRBV7-7	TRBD2	TRBJ2-5	CASSLTSGTRETQYF	TGTGCCAGCAGCTTGACTAGCGGGACCCGAGAGACCCAGTACTTC
.	TRBV5-4	.	TRBJ2-2	CASSSTLTDGTGELFF	TGTGCCAGCAGCTCTACTTTGACGGACGGCACCGGGGAGCTGTTTTTT
once	TRBV7-9	TRBD2	TRBJ2-1	CASSLSGDLAGEQFF	TGTGCCAGCAGCTTAAGCGGCGATTTAGCGGGAGAGCAGTTCTTC
.	TRBV7-9	TRBD1	TRBJ2-4	CASSQQGAQAKNIQYF	TGTGCCAGCAGCCAACAGGGGGCGCAGGCCAAAAACATTCAGTACTTC
once	TRBV7-9	.	TRBJ2-1	CASSPRGASAISYNEQFF	TGTGCCAGCAGCCCCAGGGGAGCTAGTGCTATCTCCTACAATGAGCAGTTCTTC
.	TRBV9	.	TRBJ2-3	CASSVNDPSTDTQYF	TGTGCCAGCAGCGTAAATGACCCGAGCACAGATACGCAGTATTTT